This T cell receptor (beta chain) was obtained from a study of blood T cell repertoires in COVID-19. Using immunoSEQ multiplex PCR, the repertoire was profiled, and TCRdb retains in-frame clones only, with some absent. The sample consists of some 250,000 clones, roughly 83% of them appearing once. CDR1 and CDR2 (germline): KGHDR, SFDVKD. CDR3 size: 16 residues. J gave up 10 bases and V 4 bases, and 9 bases lay outside the gene matches. The chain links TRBV24-1 to TRBJ2-1, with 13 bases that match TRBD2. The sequenced material came from peripheral blood. The sequence came from a man older than 75 with acute or convalescent COVID-19. CDR3 nucleotide sequence: TGTGCCACCAGTGACCAACTAGCGGGAGGGCCGAGAGAGCAGTTCTTC. Protein sequence: CATSDQLAGGPREQFF.